The 8 T cell receptor beta chains reported below all come from one sample, sequenced in a study of blood T cell repertoires in COVID-19. Some clones are missing from TCRdb's copy, which holds only in-frame ones; the method was immunoSEQ multiplex PCR. The data show about 83,000 clones, roughly 86% seen once. Sequencing input: peripheral blood. These receptors all stem from a man aged 45 to 65 with active COVID-19.

The chain recombines TRBV7-2 with TRBJ2-6; D is ambiguous. Germline loops: CDR1 SGHTA, CDR2 FQGNSA. The CDR3 is 14 amino acids. Trimming removed 0 bases at V and 9 bases at J, with 9 bases between. The DNA for the CDR3 is TGTGCCAGCAGCTTAGCCCGTGAGGTCAACGTCCTGACTTTC. It is translated as CASSLAREVNVLTF.

This chain links TRBV9 with TRBJ2-7; TRBD1 matches at 8 bases. The J segment lost 4 bases and the V segment lost 3 bases, leaving 9 bases of the junction unmatched. CDR3 length: 15 residues. In germline, CDR1 is SGDLS, CDR2 YYNGEE. In DNA form, the CDR3 reads TGTGCCAGCAGCGCGTCTATCAGGGGGCAGTACGAGCAGTACTTC. Translated: CASSASIRGQYEQYF. Full variable domain (rest looked up from reference TRBV9 and TRBJ2-7): DSGVTQTPKHLITATGQRVTLRCSPRSGDLSVYWYQQSLDQGLQFLIQYYNGEERAKGNILERFSAQQFPDLHSELNLSSLELGDSALYFCASSASIRGQYEQYFGPGTRLTVT.

J is TRBJ1-2 and V is TRBV18; 7 bases match TRBD1. The CDR3 is made up of 17 amino acids. V gave up 3 bases and J gave up 4 bases; unmatched junction bases: 14. The V gene's germline CDR1 is KGHSH and CDR2 LQKENI. The CDR3 reads CASSPSGDRARSYGYTF. The CDR3 DNA is TGTGCCAGCTCACCCTCCGGAGACAGGGCGCGAAGCTATGGCTACACCTTC.

The chain carries TRBV3-1 (or the pseudogene TRBV3-2) and TRBJ2-3; TRBD1 matches at 7 bases. There are 16 residues in the CDR3. V lost 3 bases to trimming and J lost 0 bases; unmatched junction nucleotides: 6. CDR1 LGHDT and CDR2 YNNKEL come from the germline V gene (reference sequence). The CDR3 here is CASSHHRGKSTDTQYF. The CDR3 DNA sequence: TGTGCCAGCAGCCACCACAGGGGTAAGAGCACAGATACGCAGTATTTT.

This clone was picked up one time. The chain has TRBV12-3 or TRBV12-4 and TRBJ1-3, with D possibly matching TRBD1 (5 bases). Trimming cost V 8 bases and J 2 bases, with 10 bases left between them. The CDR3 totals 13 residues. Here the CDR3 reads CASRGSTGNTIYF. The CDR3 DNA reads TGTGCCAGCCGGGGGTCGACTGGAAACACCATATATTTT.

The chain recombines TRBV7-9 with TRBJ2-7; 7 bases agree with TRBD2. There are 12 residues in the CDR3. J lost 6 bases, V lost 5 bases, and 4 bases had no gene match. Per the germline V gene, CDR1 is SEHNR and CDR2 is FQNEAQ (reference sequence). The CDR3: CASSLTGGEQYF. In DNA, the CDR3 is TGTGCCAGCAGCCTTACGGGGGGCGAGCAGTACTTC.

The V and J genes are TRBV2 and TRBJ2-1; TRBD2 agrees at 14 bases. The CDR3 consists of 15 residues. Per the germline V gene, CDR1 is SNHLY and CDR2 is FYNNEI. The J segment lost 8 bases and the V segment lost 4 bases, leaving 4 bases of the junction unmatched. DNA for the CDR3: TGTGCCAGCAGTGGGACTAGCGGGGGGATCGATGAGCAGTTCTTC. This codes for CASSGTSGGIDEQFF.

This sequence joins TRBV4-1 and TRBJ1-5, with D unresolved. In germline, CDR1 is MGHRA, CDR2 YSYEKL. V was clipped by 1 base and J by 5 bases, with 12 bases between them. CDR3 size: 15 residues. The CDR3 region is CASSQAGFRDQPQHF. CDR3 bases: TGCGCCAGCAGCCAAGCGGGGTTTAGGGATCAGCCCCAGCATTTT.